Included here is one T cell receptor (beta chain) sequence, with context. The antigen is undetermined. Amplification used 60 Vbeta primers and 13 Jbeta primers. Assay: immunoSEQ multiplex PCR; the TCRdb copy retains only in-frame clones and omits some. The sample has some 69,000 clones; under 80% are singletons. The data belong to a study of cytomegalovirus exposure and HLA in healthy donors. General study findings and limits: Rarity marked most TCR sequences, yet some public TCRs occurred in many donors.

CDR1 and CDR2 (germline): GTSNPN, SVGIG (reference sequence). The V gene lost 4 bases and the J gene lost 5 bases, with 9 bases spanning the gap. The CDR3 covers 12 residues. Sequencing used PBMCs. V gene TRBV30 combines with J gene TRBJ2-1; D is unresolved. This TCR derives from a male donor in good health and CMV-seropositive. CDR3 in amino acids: CAWNSLDNEQFF. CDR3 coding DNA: TGTGCCTGGAACAGTTTGGACAATGAGCAGTTCTTC.